These 17 T cell receptor beta chains share one sample of origin, sequenced in a study of blood T cell repertoires in COVID-19. Sequencing used immunoSEQ multiplex PCR; TCRdb keeps in-frame clones, though not all of them. The sample consists of under 80,000 clones, around nine tenths of them appearing once. Sequenced: peripheral blood. The origin of the receptors is a man between 65 and 85 years old with acute or convalescent COVID-19.

The V gene is TRBV7-9, the J gene TRBJ2-3, with 11 bases fitting TRBD1. With 5 bases clipped from V and 4 bases from J, the junction kept 11 bases outside the gene matches. This CDR3 contains 17 residues. The germline gives CDR1 SEHNR, CDR2 FQNEAQ (reference sequence). CDR3: CASSARVRTGGADTQYF. The CDR3 DNA reads TGTGCCAGCAGCGCTAGAGTTCGGACAGGGGGCGCAGATACGCAGTATTTT.

This sequence joins TRBV5-1 and TRBJ1-2; TRBD1 might be the D (5 bases). The CDR3 has 15 residues. Trimming shortened V by 0 bases and J by 8 bases, and 17 bases separated the two germline ends. Germline lookup yields CDR1 SGHRS and CDR2 YFSETQ. The CDR3 coding sequence is TGCGCCAGCAGCTTGGACCAATCAGGGTTGGGCGGCTACACCTTC. This translates into CASSLDQSGLGGYTF.

This chain links TRBV7-9 with TRBJ1-1, with D unclear. The germline V and J ends were trimmed by 5 bases and 2 bases, with 9 bases remaining between them. CDR1 SEHNR and CDR2 FQNEAQ come from the germline V gene (reference sequence). The CDR3 has 13 amino acids. The CDR3 DNA reads as TGTGCCAGCAGCGTAAGCACCAACACTGAAGCTTTCTTT. Protein: CASSVSTNTEAFF.

V gene TRBV5-1 combines with J gene TRBJ1-1, with D tentatively TRBD1 (5 bases). The germline gives CDR1 SGHRS, CDR2 YFSETQ. The CDR3 has 15 residues. V lost 0 bases and J 11 bases, leaving 20 bases between the germline ends. The CDR3 coding sequence is TGCGCCAGCAGCTTGGGGTCAGGGAATGTGCTTAGGGCTTTCTTT. Translation gives CASSLGSGNVLRAFF.

The chain employs TRBV18 and TRBJ1-3; D gene ambiguous. The ends were cut back, 3 bases at V and 4 bases at J, with 7 bases in the middle. The CDR3 spans 13 residues. Germline V gene lookup returns CDR1 KGHSH and CDR2 LQKENI. CDR3 bases: TGTGCCAGCTCACCCCCTCAGGGAAACACCATATATTTT. It encodes CASSPPQGNTIYF.

J is TRBJ2-2 and V is TRBV27, with 7 bases aligning to TRBD2. CDR3 length: 15 residues. The V and J ends lost 7 bases and 1 base, in that order; junction bases with no gene match: 6. CDR1 MNHEY and CDR2 SMNVEV come from the germline V gene (reference sequence). CDR3 nucleotides: TGTGCCAGCATGCGATCTAGCGGGAACACCGGGGAGCTGTTTTTT. Amino acid sequence: CASMRSSGNTGELFF.

This rearrangement joins TRBV7-6 to TRBJ1-1; 10 bases match TRBD1. Germline CDR1 SGHVS, CDR2 FNYEAQ. This CDR3 contains 16 residues. The ends lost 6 bases at V and 2 bases at J; junction bases unmatched: 9. As DNA, the CDR3 is TGTGCCAGCAGTCTAGACAGGGGGCGCGACAACACTGAAGCTTTCTTT. This translates into CASSLDRGRDNTEAFF.

In this sample, this clone turned up once. The chain combines TRBV9 with TRBJ2-2, with D uncertain. Germline CDR1 SGDLS, CDR2 YYNGEE. The CDR3 sequence is 13 residues long. Between the trimmed V and J ends, which lost 0 bases and 4 bases, there was a span of 4 bases. The CDR3 sequence is CASSVDGTGELFF. CDR3 nucleotide sequence: TGTGCCAGCAGCGTAGACGGCACCGGGGAGCTGTTTTTT.

This chain joins TRBV27 and TRBJ1-2; 8 bases line up with TRBD1. The CDR3 is 16 amino acids. CDR1 and CDR2 (germline): MNHEY, SMNVEV (reference sequence). J lost 2 bases, V lost 2 bases, and 7 bases had no gene match. The CDR3 loop reads CASSLSGRGPNYGYTF. The CDR3 region has the DNA TGTGCCAGCAGTTTAAGCGGCAGGGGGCCCAACTATGGCTACACCTTC.

This sequence joins TRBV28 and TRBJ1-3; D is unclear. This CDR3 contains 16 residues. V was cut by 3 bases and J by 5 bases, with 17 bases left in between. In germline, CDR1 is MDHEN, CDR2 SYDVKM. For the CDR3, the DNA is TGTGCCAGCAGTTTTACAGCTACGGTATCTAGAAACACCATATATTTT. Amino acid sequence: CASSFTATVSRNTIYF.

This chain's CDR3 is CASSIQGVAYEQYF. The CDR3 nucleotides are TGTGCCAGCAGTATACAGGGGGTTGCCTACGAGCAGTACTTC. The V call is TRBV6-5, the J call TRBJ2-7; 8 bases map to TRBD1. This CDR3 is built from 14 residues. The germline CDR1 and CDR2 sequences are MNHEY and SVGAGI. Trimming at V came to 5 bases and at J to 2 bases, leaving 5 bases not matched to a gene.

This rearrangement joins TRBV28 to TRBJ1-5, with a weak D call TRBD1 (5 bases). The CDR3 contains 14 residues. Germline V gene sequence: CDR1 MDHEN, CDR2 SYDVKM. V lost 4 bases and J lost 5, with 12 bases in between. The CDR3 spells CASSWGGGDQPQHF. CDR3 DNA sequence: TGTGCCAGCAGTTGGGGGGGAGGGGATCAGCCCCAGCATTTT.

The gene calls are TRBV5-1 and TRBJ1-4; D perhaps matches TRBD1 (6 bases). CDR3 length: 15 amino acids. CDR1 is SGHRS, CDR2 YFSETQ, per germline. V was clipped by 6 bases and J by 3 bases, with 15 bases between them. CDR3 nucleotides: TGCGCCAGCAAATATACACAGGGCCCTAATGAAAAACTGTTTTTT. Amino acids: CASKYTQGPNEKLFF.

This chain links TRBV5-8 with TRBJ2-2; TRBD2 might be the D (5 bases). V was cut by 4 bases and J by 1 base, with 20 bases left in between. The germline CDR1 and CDR2 sequences are SGHTS and YDEGEE. The CDR3 loop spans 18 amino acids. The CDR3 here is CASSPRGHQLRNTGELFF. As DNA, the CDR3 is TGTGCCAGCAGCCCGAGAGGGCACCAACTAAGGAACACCGGGGAGCTGTTTTTT.

This chain connects TRBV11-2 to TRBJ1-1; D is possibly TRBD1 (5 bases). Trimming removed 1 base from V and 1 base from J, with 7 bases in between. The CDR3 has 14 amino acids. Germline V CDR1 and CDR2: SGHAT, FQNNGV. CDR3 sequence: CASSLVGGNTEAFF. CDR3 DNA: TGTGCCAGCAGCTTAGTGGGGGGGAACACTGAAGCTTTCTTT.

This clone has a single count. This chain connects TRBV10-2 to TRBJ1-1; 10 bases agree with TRBD1. The ends lost 6 bases at V and 3 bases at J; junction bases unmatched: 13. The V gene's germline CDR1 is WSHSY and CDR2 SAAADI. This CDR3 has 17 residues. CDR3 coding DNA: TGCGCCAGCAGCCGCAGTCCCGGGACAGGGGATCACACTGAAGCTTTCTTT. Translating it yields CASSRSPGTGDHTEAFF.

The count of this clone is one. DNA for the CDR3: TGTGCCAGCAGCCTAGGGACTAGCACAGATACGCAGTATTTT. Amino acid sequence: CASSLGTSTDTQYF. The V gene is TRBV5-6, the J gene TRBJ2-3, with a tentative D call TRBD2 (6 bases). This CDR3 has 14 amino acids. Germline-derived CDR1 and CDR2 are SGHDT and YYEEEE. The germline V and J ends were trimmed by 4 bases and 0 bases, with 9 bases remaining between them. Filled out from reference TRBV5-6 and TRBJ2-3, the complete variable domain reads DAGVTQSPTHLIKTRGQQVTLRCSPKSGHDTVSWYQQALGQGPQFIFQYYEEEERQRGNFPDRFSGHQFPNYSSELNVNALLLGDSALYLCASSLGTSTDTQYFGPGTRLTVL.